One and the same sample provided the 21 T cell receptor beta chains below, sequenced in a study of shared T cell receptors in the human thymus. The assay was immunoSEQ multiplex PCR, and TCRdb's table has in-frame clones only and misses some. The data contain hundreds of thousands of clones, just under 95% of them singletons. Source material: thymocytes. These receptors were taken from a human donor.

This rearrangement joins TRBV5-1 to TRBJ2-1; possibly TRBD1 for D (6 bases). Germline CDR1 reads SGHRS; CDR2 reads YFSETQ. This CDR3 is 16 amino acids long. Trimming left V 0 bases short and J 8 bases short, with 18 bases between. CDR3 DNA: TGCGCCAGCAGCTTGGGAACAGGGTCCCTTTTAGATGAGCAGTTCTTC. Amino acid sequence: CASSLGTGSLLDEQFF.

The V gene is TRBV7-9, the J gene TRBJ1-5; D is perhaps TRBD1 (6 bases). Trimming stripped 4 bases from V and 1 base from J, with 8 bases between. Germline V lookup: CDR1 SEHNR, CDR2 FQNEAQ (reference sequence). The CDR3 length is 14 residues. The CDR3 protein is CASSSRGSNQPQHF. The CDR3 DNA follows: TGTGCCAGCAGCTCAAGGGGGAGCAATCAGCCCCAGCATTTT.

The chain combines TRBV30 with TRBJ1-1; a weak D match, TRBD1 (6 bases). The CDR3 runs 16 residues. CDR1 is GTSNPN, CDR2 SVGIG, per germline (reference sequence). V was clipped by 2 bases and J by 3 bases, with 19 bases between them. CDR3 amino acids: CAWSTTGEPKDTEAFF. CDR3 sequence (DNA): TGTGCCTGGAGTACGACAGGAGAGCCGAAGGACACTGAAGCTTTCTTT.

The chain uses TRBV20-1 and TRBJ2-5; no clear D gene. The J call is uncertain, as TRBJ2-7 better fits the DNA end. Germline V gene lookup returns CDR1 DFQATT and CDR2 SNEGSKA (reference sequence). This CDR3 contains 11 residues. DNA of the CDR3: TGCAGTGTAGGGATCTCCTACGAGCAGTACTTC. It encodes CSVGISYEQYF.

The rearrangement links TRBV7-8 to TRBJ2-7; no clear D gene. CDR3 length equals 14 residues. Per germline, CDR1 SGHVS and CDR2 FQNEAQ. The V end lost 5 bases, the J end lost 3 bases, and 14 bases lay between the germline ends. The CDR3 protein is CASSPPRYYYEQYF. CDR3 sequence (DNA): TGTGCCAGCAGCCCCCCCCGGTACTACTACGAGCAGTACTTC. Using reference TRBV7-8 and TRBJ2-7 for the parts outside the CDR3, the full variable domain is GAGVSQSPRYKVAKRGQDVALRCDPISGHVSLFWYQQALGQGPEFLTYFQNEAQLDKSGLPSDRFFAERPEGSVSTLKIQRTQQEDSAVYLCASSPPRYYYEQYFGPGTRLTVT.

This clone was picked up one time. Here the CDR3 DNA reads TGTGCCAGCAGAACTAGCGGGAGTGAACCTGGTGAGCAGTTCTTC. This encodes CASRTSGSEPGEQFF. The rearrangement links TRBV6-5 to TRBJ2-1; 11 bases match TRBD2. The germline gives CDR1 MNHEY, CDR2 SVGAGI. With V trimmed by 6 bases and J by 9 bases, 10 bases remained unmatched. CDR3 size: 15 residues.

The J gene is TRBJ2-1, the V gene TRBV9; tentatively, D is TRBD2 (5 bases). The CDR3 is 14 amino acids. The germline V and J ends were trimmed by 6 bases and 2 bases, with 12 bases remaining between them. Germline V gives CDR1 SGDLS, CDR2 YYNGEE. The CDR3: CASIPTGAYNEQFF. CDR3 nucleotides: TGTGCCAGCATCCCTACCGGGGCCTACAATGAGCAGTTCTTC.

The V gene is TRBV18, the J gene TRBJ1-1, with a tentative D call TRBD1 (6 bases). The length of the CDR3 is 12 residues. V gave up 8 bases and J gave up 4 bases, with 11 bases separating them. Per the germline V gene, CDR1 is KGHSH and CDR2 is LQKENI. The CDR3 loop reads CASPEGGTEAFF. The DNA of the CDR3 is TGTGCCAGCCCGGAGGGGGGCACTGAAGCTTTCTTT.

This clone was seen only a few times. V usage is TRBV28 and J usage is TRBJ2-7; TRBD1 might be the D (6 bases). Germline CDR1 and CDR2: MDHEN and SYDVKM. The CDR3 length is 14 residues. The V and J ends lost 6 bases and 5 bases respectively, with 17 bases between them. CDR3 in DNA: TGTGCCAGCAGCTACGACAGGCCCCCTAACGAGCAGTACTTC. Its protein is CASSYDRPPNEQYF.

The chain links TRBV10-2 to TRBJ2-3; 8 nucleotides line up with TRBD1. Germline values: CDR1 WSHSY, CDR2 SAAADI. V was clipped by 7 bases and J by 0 bases; unmatched bases: 33. This CDR3 spans 24 amino acids. CDR3 sequence reads: CASTRVYPNSGTGPFAFSTDTQYF. CDR3 DNA sequence: TGCGCCAGCACCCGGGTTTACCCTAATTCCGGGACAGGTCCTTTCGCCTTTAGCACAGATACGCAGTATTTT.

The rearrangement joins TRBV27 to TRBJ2-1; D is uncertain. V dropped 3 bases and J dropped 9 bases, with 6 bases sitting between them. Germline CDR1 MNHEY, CDR2 SMNVEV (reference sequence). The CDR3 consists of 11 residues. The CDR3 coding sequence is TGTGCCAGCAGTTTTAAGGGTGAGCAGTTCTTC. It specifies CASSFKGEQFF.

Points on this clone: The sample holds other DNA sequences that translate to the same CDR3. The rearrangement joins TRBV7-9 to TRBJ1-5; D remains ambiguous. Germline V gene sequence: CDR1 SEHNR, CDR2 FQNEAQ (reference sequence). V dropped 1 base and J dropped 0 bases, with 7 bases sitting between them. The CDR3 runs to 15 residues. The CDR3 region has the DNA TGTGCCAGCAGCTTAGGACGGCTTAGCAATCAGCCCCAGCATTTT. Its protein is CASSLGRLSNQPQHF.

This clone was seen a single time. The rearrangement links TRBV19 to TRBJ2-3, with D possibly matching TRBD1 (6 bases). CDR3 length equals 15 residues. Germline assignment: CDR1 LNHDA and CDR2 SQIVND (reference sequence). V lost 4 bases to trimming and J lost 3 bases, with 14 bases between them. The CDR3 bases are TGTGCCAGTAGTAAACCCTCCCAGGGGACAGATACGCAGTATTTT. It codes for CASSKPSQGTDTQYF.

V is TRBV18 and J is TRBJ2-7, with D possibly TRBD1 on 6 matching bases. Trimming took off 2 bases at V and 3 bases at J, with 11 bases between the two ends. Germline CDR1 KGHSH, CDR2 LQKENI. The CDR3 has 14 amino acids. CDR3 sequence: CASSPSPDSYEQYF. The CDR3 nucleotides are TGTGCCAGCTCACCATCTCCGGACAGCTACGAGCAGTACTTC.

Here the CDR3 DNA reads TGTGCCAGCAGTTTGGGCTCGGGACAGCCCCAGCATTTT. Amino acids: CASSLGSGQPQHF. This chain connects TRBV28 to TRBJ1-5, with D unclear. V was trimmed by 3 bases and J by 7 bases, leaving 10 bases between them. The germline V gene encodes CDR1 MDHEN and CDR2 SYDVKM. CDR3 size: 13 residues.

The chain recombines TRBV7-2 with TRBJ2-7; D might be TRBD1 or TRBD2, each matching 6 bases. Trimming took 0 bases from V and 5 from J, leaving 14 bases between them. From germline, CDR1 is SGHTA and CDR2 FQGNSA. The CDR3 has 15 amino acids. The CDR3 nucleotides read TGTGCCAGCAGCTTAGCTAGGGGGACTGCTCACGAGCAGTACTTC. This translates into CASSLARGTAHEQYF.

The V gene is TRBV28, the J gene TRBJ2-7, with 11 nucleotides matching TRBD1. Looked up from germline, CDR1 is MDHEN and CDR2 is SYDVKM. V was pared by 2 bases and J by 3 bases, with 3 bases of the junction left unmatched. The CDR3 loop spans 15 amino acids. The DNA of the CDR3 is TGTGCCAGCAGTTTACCGGGGACAGGGGGCTACGAGCAGTACTTC. Its protein is CASSLPGTGGYEQYF. Filled out from reference TRBV28 and TRBJ2-7, the complete variable domain reads DVKVTQSSRYLVKRTGEKVFLECVQDMDHENMFWYRQDPGLGLRLIYFSYDVKMKEKGDIPEGYSVSREKKERFSLILESASTNQTSMYLCASSLPGTGGYEQYFGPGTRLTVT.

The chain recombines TRBV15 with TRBJ2-7; unclear D gene. Trimming pared 0 bases from V and 9 bases from J, leaving 12 bases between. Germline V CDR1 and CDR2: LNHNV, YYDKDF (reference sequence). The CDR3 sequence is 13 residues long. This chain's CDR3 is CATSRDDNSLQYF. The CDR3 coding sequence is TGTGCCACCAGCAGAGACGACAACTCCTTGCAGTACTTC.

The chain has TRBV4-3 and TRBJ2-5, with D possibly TRBD2 on 6 matching bases. This CDR3 has 15 residues. Germline assignment: CDR1 LGHNA and CDR2 YSLEER. Trimming removed 4 bases at V and 3 bases at J, with 15 bases between. DNA of the CDR3: TGCGCCAGCAGCCCAAGCACTAGCCGAGAAGAGACCCAGTACTTC. Residues: CASSPSTSREETQYF.

The count of this clone is one. The chain is built from TRBV10-1 and TRBJ2-5; D is uncertain. Germline V gives CDR1 WNHNN, CDR2 SYGVQD (reference sequence). CDR3 length: 17 residues. V lost 4 bases to trimming and J lost 0 bases, with 18 bases between them. For the CDR3, the DNA is TGCGCCAGCAGTGGCTTCAACCTTGCCGGCGACCAAGAGACCCAGTACTTC. Its protein is CASSGFNLAGDQETQYF.

The V call is TRBV27, the J call TRBJ2-5; D possibly corresponds to TRBD1 (6 bases). Germline values: CDR1 MNHEY, CDR2 SMNVEV (reference sequence). Trimming took off 10 bases at V and 5 bases at J, with 17 bases between the two ends. The CDR3 sequence is 13 residues long. CDR3 bases: TGTGCCATCACGCAGGGGTTAAGGGAGACCCAGTACTTC. It codes for CAITQGLRETQYF.